This T cell receptor beta chain came from a study of blood T cell repertoires in COVID-19. Overall study context: Cohort 3 donors counted as recovered after two negative PCRs, clearance, or resolved symptoms.

Grouping used clinical history reported by participants in a survey and questionnaire. The CDR3 is 14 amino acids. The germline V gene has CDR1 LNHDA and CDR2 SQIVND (reference sequence). Trimming took off 9 bases at V and 6 bases at J, with 17 bases between the two ends. Measured with immunoSEQ multiplex PCR; TCRdb has only the in-frame clones, and not every one. The table records roughly 340,000 clones, about 90% of them present only once. The sequence was obtained from a man aged 35-49 years in a cohort exposed to, infected with or recovered from COVID-19 (not recorded which). The genes are TRBV19 and TRBJ1-4, with a possible D match to TRBD1 (5 bases). Sequenced sample: PBMCs or T cells enriched from blood (not recorded which). The CDR3 sequence: CASGRGGVDEKLFF. The CDR3 region has the DNA TGTGCCAGCGGACGGGGAGGGGTTGATGAAAAACTGTTTTTT. Full variable domain (outside the CDR3, taken from reference TRBV19 and TRBJ1-4): DGGITQSPKYLFRKEGQNVTLSCEQNLNHDAMYWYRQDPGQGLRLIYYSQIVNDFQKGDIAEGYSVSREKKESFPLTVTSAQKNPTAFYLCASGRGGVDEKLFFGSGTQLSVL.